These 23 T cell receptor beta chains were all obtained from the same sample, sequenced in a study of T cells in Graves' hyperthyroidism and ophthalmopathy. The investigators amplified TCR beta CDR3 regions from RNA transcripts. A set of HTBI primers served as the primers for a first-round RT-PCR of the TCR CDR3. Using its own MiXCR run on the multiplex PCR reads, TCRdb lists one record per CDR3 protein. The table has hundreds of thousands of distinct CDR3 sequences, 38% seen once. What was sequenced was blood. The origin of the receptors is a man younger than 30 with Graves' hyperthyroidism.

The chain employs TRBV7-8 and TRBJ2-7, with D perhaps matching TRBD2 (7 bases). V was clipped by 0 bases and J by 3 bases, with 15 bases between them. Germline-derived CDR1 and CDR2 are SGHVS and FQNEAQ. CDR3 length: 16 residues. The CDR3: CASSLAGGGVSYEQYF. The DNA of the CDR3 is TGTGCCAGCAGCTTAGCAGGGGGGGGGGTCAGCTACGAGCAGTACTTC.

This clonotype has a count of ten or more. The V gene is TRBV2, the J gene TRBJ1-1; D is perhaps TRBD1 (5 bases). The V end was cut by 2 bases, the J end by 1 base, with 5 bases between. The V gene's germline CDR1 is SNHLY and CDR2 FYNNEI. The CDR3 totals 13 residues. CDR3 amino acids: CASSEQGNTEAFF. CDR3 bases: TGTGCCAGCAGTGAACAGGGGAACACTGAAGCTTTCTTT.

Worth noting for this clonotype: A much more abundant neighbour one base away suggests this may be a read error. CDR3: CASRNDSSGAKVLTF. Written as DNA, the CDR3 is TGTGCCAGCAGAAATGACAGCTCTGGGGCCAAAGTCCTGACTTTC. The rearrangement joins TRBV7-9 to TRBJ2-6; TRBD1 is a possible D gene (5 bases). This CDR3 contains 15 residues. CDR1 SEHNR and CDR2 FQNEAQ come from the germline V gene (reference sequence).

This clonotype came up a few times. This rearrangement joins TRBV5-4 to TRBJ1-6, with a weak D call TRBD1 (6 bases). The CDR3 runs 14 residues. Trimming cost V 4 bases and J 12 bases, with 17 bases left between them. Germline loops: CDR1 SGHNT, CDR2 YYREEE (reference sequence). The CDR3 is CASSLGGPTEPLHF. As DNA, the CDR3 is TGTGCCAGCAGCCTAGGGGGACCGACCGAACCCCTCCACTTT.

This clonotype showed up just a few times. The V gene is TRBV20-1, the J gene TRBJ2-5; 12 bases align to TRBD1. Trimming removed 3 bases from V and 5 bases from J; junction bases left unmatched: 10. Germline CDR1 reads DFQATT; CDR2 reads SNEGSKA (reference sequence). CDR3 length: 16 residues. Here the CDR3 reads CSASERGTGGWETQYF. CDR3 sequence (DNA): TGCAGTGCTAGTGAGAGGGGGACAGGGGGCTGGGAGACCCAGTACTTC.

This clonotype showed up many times. CDR3 DNA: TGTGCCAGCAGCCGCCGGGACTTGGGGGAGACCCAGTACTTC. Translation: CASSRRDLGETQYF. The rearrangement links TRBV11-1 to TRBJ2-5; possibly TRBD2 for D (6 bases). This CDR3 is built from 14 residues. Per the germline V gene, CDR1 is SGHAT and CDR2 is FQDESV (reference sequence). V was cut by 5 bases and J by 5 bases, with 15 bases left in between. The full variable domain, its missing parts supplied by reference TRBV11-1 and TRBJ2-5, is EAEVAQSPRYKITEKSQAVAFWCDPISGHATLYWYRQILGQGPELLVQFQDESVVDDSQLPKDRFSAERLKGVDSTLKIQPAELGDSAMYLCASSRRDLGETQYFGPGTRLLVL.

This clonotype was found many times. The V call is TRBV24-1, the J call TRBJ2-5; 10 nucleotides agree with TRBD1. The CDR3 spans 16 residues. V was pared by 1 base and J by 4 bases, with 5 bases of the junction left unmatched. Germline CDR1 reads KGHDR; CDR2 reads SFDVKD. The CDR3 DNA follows: TGTGCCACCAGTGATTTCCCGACAGGGGGCCGAGAGACCCAGTACTTC. It specifies CATSDFPTGGRETQYF.

This chain links TRBV7-7 with TRBJ1-5, with a tentative D call TRBD1 (6 bases). The germline CDR1 and CDR2 sequences are SSHAT and FNYEAQ (reference sequence). The CDR3 is 13 residues long. CDR3 region: CARGRGADQPQHF. The CDR3 DNA reads as TGTGCTAGAGGTCGGGGGGCGGATCAGCCCCAGCATTTT.

This clonotype was seen repeatedly, ten times or more. V is TRBV25-1 and J is TRBJ1-1, with D unresolved. Trimming left V 5 bases short and J 7 bases short, with 14 bases between. Germline V CDR1 and CDR2: MGHDK, SYGVNS. CDR3 length: 13 residues. CDR3 sequence: CASSFRVDGEAFF. The CDR3 nucleotides read TGTGCCAGCAGTTTTAGGGTTGATGGTGAAGCTTTCTTT.

This clonotype was observed at least ten times. The J gene is TRBJ2-2, the V gene TRBV29-1; D not resolved. Germline V CDR1 and CDR2: SQVTM, ANQGSEA. Trimming left V 7 bases short and J 6 bases short, with 12 bases between. The CDR3 extends over 12 amino acids. CDR3 nucleotides: TGCAGCGCCCCGATCCGTCCCGGGGAGCTGTTTTTT. Protein product: CSAPIRPGELFF.

This clonotype has only a few counts. V usage is TRBV7-2 and J usage is TRBJ1-1; the D gene is possibly TRBD1 (5 bases). Trimming left V 6 bases short and J 1 base short, with 18 bases between. CDR3 length: 16 amino acids. CDR1 is SGHTA, CDR2 FQGNSA, per germline. CDR3 sequence: CASSTLGGGPNTEAFF. The CDR3 region has the DNA TGTGCCAGCAGTACACTGGGGGGTGGACCGAACACTGAAGCTTTCTTT.

This sequence joins TRBV7-9 and TRBJ2-7; a weak D match, TRBD2 (6 bases). Germline V gene lookup returns CDR1 SEHNR and CDR2 FQNEAQ (reference sequence). The CDR3 has 15 residues. The V and J ends lost 5 bases and 6 bases respectively, with 20 bases between them. CDR3 loop: CASSGLRTEGREQYF. Written as DNA, the CDR3 is TGTGCCAGCAGCGGACTACGGACCGAGGGTCGCGAGCAGTACTTC.

The chain links TRBV7-9 to TRBJ1-3, with a possible D match to TRBD1 (6 bases). V shed 11 bases and J shed 7 bases, with 15 bases lying between them. This CDR3 region has 12 residues. Germline V CDR1 and CDR2: SEHNR, FQNEAQ (reference sequence). The CDR3 DNA sequence: TGTGCCTGCCGTGGAGGGGGGAACACCATATATTTT. Protein sequence: CACRGGGNTIYF. The whole variable domain, remainder taken from reference TRBV7-9 and TRBJ1-3, is DTGVSQNPRHKITKRGQNVTFRCDPISEHNRLYWYRQTLGQGPEFLTYFQNEAQLEKSRLLSDRFSAERPKGSFSTLEIQRTEQGDSAMYLCACRGGGNTIYFGEGSWLTVV.

This clonotype has at least ten counts. CDR3 sequence (DNA): TGTGCCAGCAGTGATAACGGCTACGAGCAGTACTTC. Its translation is CASSDNGYEQYF. The V call is TRBV25-1, the J call TRBJ2-7; D call uncertain. Trimming took off 3 bases at V and 3 bases at J, with 6 bases between the two ends. This CDR3 contains 12 residues. Looked up from germline, CDR1 is MGHDK and CDR2 is SYGVNS.

The chain couples TRBV24-1 to TRBJ2-3; D ambiguous. V dropped 5 bases and J dropped 4 bases, with 6 bases sitting between them. Germline loops: CDR1 KGHDR, CDR2 SFDVKD. This CDR3 region has 12 residues. This chain's CDR3 is CATSGAADTQYF. CDR3 nucleotide sequence: TGTGCCACCAGTGGCGCAGCAGATACGCAGTATTTT.

This clonotype has ten or more counts. The V and J genes are TRBV7-6 and TRBJ1-4; no reliable D call. There are 15 residues in the CDR3. The germline gives CDR1 SGHVS, CDR2 FNYEAQ. V lost 5 bases to trimming and J lost 7 bases, with 17 bases between them. The CDR3 coding sequence is TGTGCCAGCAGCGACCCCGGCGGTGTGACTGAAAAACTGTTTTTT. It specifies CASSDPGGVTEKLFF.

This clonotype was detected a few times. The chain recombines TRBV6-6 with TRBJ2-5; possibly TRBD1 or TRBD2 for D (7 bases each). Germline V gives CDR1 MNHNY, CDR2 SVGAGI (reference sequence). This CDR3 is 15 amino acids long. Trimming left V 6 bases short and J 5 bases short, with 19 bases between. For the CDR3, the DNA is TGTGCCAGCAGACAGGGGACTACCCCGGCGGAGACCCAGTACTTC. This translates into CASRQGTTPAETQYF.

Many counts were recorded for this clonotype. The rearrangement joins TRBV9 to TRBJ1-6; D not certain. Trimming removed 0 bases at V and 9 bases at J, with 7 bases between. CDR1 SGDLS and CDR2 YYNGEE come from the germline V gene. The CDR3 spans 13 residues. CDR3 region: CASSVGQSSPLHF. DNA of the CDR3: TGTGCCAGCAGCGTAGGACAAAGTTCACCCCTCCACTTT.

The chain joins TRBV25-1 to TRBJ1-1, with no clear D. The germline V and J ends were trimmed by 11 bases and 0 bases, with 13 bases remaining between them. CDR3 length equals 13 residues. Germline V lookup: CDR1 MGHDK, CDR2 SYGVNS. The CDR3 nucleotides are TGTGCCTGGCGGACCCAAGTGAACACTGAAGCTTTCTTT. Translating it yields CAWRTQVNTEAFF.

This clonotype has just a few counts. The V call is TRBV19, the J call TRBJ1-3; D unresolved. Germline assignment: CDR1 LNHDA and CDR2 SQIVND (reference sequence). V lost 0 bases and J 3 bases, leaving 9 bases between the germline ends. The CDR3 is 15 amino acids. The CDR3 DNA follows: TGTGCCAGTAGTATAGATCGGCAACATGGAAACACCATATATTTT. It is translated as CASSIDRQHGNTIYF.

At least ten counts were recorded for this clonotype. This chain uses TRBV7-2 with TRBJ1-1; maybe TRBD1 (5 bases). Germline V gives CDR1 SGHTA, CDR2 FQGNSA. The CDR3 runs to 13 residues. Between the trimmed V and J ends, which lost 5 bases and 7 bases, there was a span of 14 bases. CDR3 loop: CASSTRRGIEAFF. The CDR3 DNA reads as TGTGCCAGCAGCACCCGACGGGGCATTGAAGCTTTCTTT. The entire variable domain, with the rest obtained from reference TRBV7-2 and TRBJ1-1, is as follows: GAGVSQSPSNKVTEKGKDVELRCDPISGHTALYWYRQSLGQGLEFLIYFQGNSAPDKSGLPSDRFSAERTGGSVSTLTIQRTQQEDSAVYLCASSTRRGIEAFFGQGTRLTVV.

For this clonotype: A much larger clonotype is one base distant, so this may be a read error. V and J are TRBV10-3 and TRBJ2-7; D gene ambiguous. Looked up from germline, CDR1 is ENHRY and CDR2 is SYGVKD. The CDR3 runs to 13 residues. The CDR3 reads CAISEDGRDERYF. As DNA, the CDR3 is TGTGCCATCAGTGAGGATGGTCGCGACGAGCGGTACTTC.

A remark on this clonotype: A much more abundant neighbour one base away suggests this may be a read error. The chain employs TRBV9 and TRBJ1-1; 10 bases line up with TRBD1. The CDR3 loop spans 14 amino acids. CDR1 and CDR2 from the germline V gene are SGDLS and YYNGEE. The CDR3 is CASSVGTGDTESFF. DNA of the CDR3: TGTGCCAGCAGCGTCGGGACAGGGGACACTGAATCTTTCTTT.